Below, 27 T cell receptor beta chains from the same sample are listed, as sequenced in a study of T cells in tuberculosis. Using immunoSEQ multiplex PCR, the repertoire was profiled, and TCRdb retains in-frame clones only, with some absent. The repertoire holds around 43,000 clones, with around 96% as singletons. Input material: PBMCs. These receptor sequences come from a donor between 10 and 35 years old with latent tuberculosis or without tuberculosis infection.

The chain uses TRBV10-2 and TRBJ1-3, with TRBD1 identical over 7 bases. This CDR3 is 17 amino acids long. Trimming at V came to 2 bases and at J to 0 bases, leaving 7 bases not matched to a gene. The germline V gene encodes CDR1 WSHSY and CDR2 SAAADI. CDR3 bases: TGCGCCAGCAGTGAGAGAGGGGGCTTGTCCTCTGGAAACACCATATATTTT. Translation gives CASSERGGLSSGNTIYF.

The J gene is TRBJ2-3, the V gene TRBV5-4; D unclear. Trimming took off 3 bases at V and 4 bases at J, with 24 bases between the two ends. The CDR3 contains 18 residues. Per germline, CDR1 SGHNT and CDR2 YYREEE (reference sequence). CDR3 sequence: CASSSPDMVLLKPDTQYF. The CDR3 nucleotides are TGTGCCAGCAGCTCTCCCGACATGGTCCTTCTCAAGCCAGATACGCAGTATTTT.

The sample holds one count of this clone. The V gene is TRBV7-4, the J gene TRBJ1-1; TRBD1 agrees at 11 bases. The CDR3 has 14 residues. With V trimmed by 3 bases and J by 4 bases, 1 base remained unmatched. CDR1 is SGHVT and CDR2 is SQSDAQ in the germline V gene. The CDR3 region is CASSFGTGGTEAFF. In DNA form, the CDR3 reads TGTGCCAGCAGCTTCGGGACAGGGGGCACTGAAGCTTTCTTT.

This chain joins TRBV28 and TRBJ1-6, with D possibly matching TRBD1 (5 bases). V lost 5 bases to trimming and J lost 0 bases, with 8 bases between them. Germline assignment: CDR1 MDHEN and CDR2 SYDVKM. There are 15 residues in the CDR3. The CDR3 coding sequence is TGTGCCAGCAGTCTCGACAGCTCCTATAATTCACCCCTCCACTTT. This sequence encodes CASSLDSSYNSPLHF. The full variable domain, completed using reference TRBV28 and TRBJ1-6, is DVKVTQSSRYLVKRTGEKVFLECVQDMDHENMFWYRQDPGLGLRLIYFSYDVKMKEKGDIPEGYSVSREKKERFSLILESASTNQTSMYLCASSLDSSYNSPLHFGNGTRLTVT.

The V call is TRBV7-9, the J call TRBJ1-2; TRBD1 might be the D (6 bases). This CDR3 region has 15 residues. CDR1 and CDR2 from the germline V gene are SEHNR and FQNEAQ (reference sequence). V shed 0 bases and J shed 6 bases, with 14 bases lying between them. This CDR3 is CASSLAGAEVHGYTF. The CDR3 DNA sequence: TGTGCCAGCAGCTTAGCGGGGGCCGAAGTCCATGGCTACACCTTC.

The chain is built from TRBV5-1 and TRBJ1-1; the D is unclear. The V gene's germline CDR1 is SGHRS and CDR2 YFSETQ. V gave up 0 bases and J gave up 5 bases, with 8 bases separating them. The CDR3 loop spans 13 amino acids. The CDR3 loop is CASSLAGRTEAFF. CDR3 DNA sequence: TGCGCCAGCAGCTTGGCCGGGAGGACTGAAGCTTTCTTT.

The genes are TRBV4-3 and TRBJ2-1, with 10 bases matching TRBD2. Germline V gene sequence: CDR1 LGHNA, CDR2 YSLEER. After removal of 1 base from V and 8 bases from J, the junction contained 8 bases not matched to a gene. The CDR3 contains 16 residues. The CDR3 nucleotides read TGCGCCAGCAGCCAAGGGCTAGCGGGGGTATACGATGAGCAGTTCTTC. It specifies CASSQGLAGVYDEQFF.

This clone appeared a single time. The J gene is TRBJ1-1, the V gene TRBV7-2; D gene uncertain. The CDR3 sequence is 15 residues long. V was trimmed by 4 bases and J by 1 base, leaving 13 bases between them. Germline V gene sequence: CDR1 SGHTA, CDR2 FQGNSA. CDR3 protein: CASSSFSSPNTEAFF. DNA for the CDR3: TGTGCCAGCAGCTCCTTCTCTTCTCCGAACACTGAAGCTTTCTTT.

The chain uses TRBV28 and TRBJ2-5; D possibly corresponds to TRBD1 (6 bases). The V gene lost 6 bases and the J gene lost 0 bases, with 11 bases spanning the gap. The CDR3 sequence is 14 residues long. Germline assignment: CDR1 MDHEN and CDR2 SYDVKM. This CDR3 reads CASSGTLYQETQYF. In DNA, the CDR3 is TGTGCCAGCAGCGGGACACTGTACCAAGAGACCCAGTACTTC.

The chain employs TRBV6-5 and TRBJ2-3; perhaps TRBD2 as D (7 bases). Germline values: CDR1 MNHEY, CDR2 SVGAGI. The CDR3 consists of 15 residues. Trimming removed 3 bases from V and 8 bases from J, with 18 bases in between. CDR3 residues: CASSYLGGAEGTQYF. CDR3 sequence (DNA): TGTGCCAGCAGTTATTTGGGGGGGGCCGAGGGTACGCAGTATTTT.

This chain connects TRBV6-5 to TRBJ1-2; D may be TRBD1 (6 bases). Germline values: CDR1 MNHEY, CDR2 SVGAGI. The CDR3 runs 13 residues. V lost 7 bases, J lost 6 bases, and 15 bases lay in between. The CDR3 loop reads CASNRAGDNGYTF. Written as DNA, the CDR3 is TGTGCCAGCAATCGGGCAGGGGACAATGGCTACACCTTC.

This clone was detected once. This sequence joins TRBV7-2 and TRBJ2-3; 15 bases agree with TRBD2. From germline, CDR1 is SGHTA and CDR2 FQGNSA. The CDR3 has 18 amino acids. J gave up 3 bases and V 2 bases, and 6 bases lay outside the gene matches. The CDR3 DNA sequence: TGTGCCAGCAGCTTAACTGGGACTAGCGGGGGGATGACAGATACGCAGTATTTT. The encoded protein is CASSLTGTSGGMTDTQYF.

The chain couples TRBV7-8 to TRBJ1-2, with D unresolved. Trimming removed 4 bases from V and 3 bases from J, with 9 bases in between. This CDR3 region has 13 residues. The germline gives CDR1 SGHVS, CDR2 FQNEAQ. CDR3 loop: CASSSAEDYGYTF. The CDR3 nucleotides read TGTGCCAGCAGCTCCGCGGAGGACTATGGCTACACCTTC.

The rearrangement joins TRBV11-2 to TRBJ1-4; D gene unclear. CDR1 is SGHAT, CDR2 FQNNGV, per germline. The CDR3 is 15 residues long. The ends were cut back, 3 bases at V and 8 bases at J, with 16 bases in the middle. In DNA form, the CDR3 reads TGTGCCAGCAGCTTCGAGGCGGGAGGACGGGAAAAACTGTTTTTT. It encodes CASSFEAGGREKLFF.

The genes are TRBV6-1 and TRBJ2-3; the match to TRBD1 covers 8 bases. The CDR3 is 16 residues long. Looked up from germline, CDR1 is MNHNS and CDR2 is SASEGT. Trimming removed 2 bases from V and 6 bases from J; junction bases left unmatched: 10. CDR3 sequence reads: CASSESGQGATDTQYF. The CDR3 DNA sequence: TGTGCCAGCAGTGAAAGTGGGCAGGGGGCAACGGATACGCAGTATTTT.

This clone was detected only once. The chain's CDR3 is CASSPTGDQPQHF. As DNA, the CDR3 is TGTGCCAGCAGTCCGACAGGGGATCAGCCCCAGCATTTT. The rearrangement joins TRBV28 to TRBJ1-5; 8 nucleotides agree with TRBD1. Germline V gene lookup returns CDR1 MDHEN and CDR2 SYDVKM. There are 13 residues in the CDR3. With 5 bases clipped from V and 5 bases from J, the junction kept 2 bases outside the gene matches.

The chain recombines TRBV30 with TRBJ1-2; 7 nucleotides align to TRBD1. Germline loops: CDR1 GTSNPN, CDR2 SVGIG (reference sequence). The length of the CDR3 is 13 residues. The V and J ends lost 2 bases and 4 bases, in that order; junction bases with no gene match: 4. In nucleotides, the CDR3 is TGTGCCTGGAGTATGACAGGGACCTATGGCTACACCTTC. Amino acids: CAWSMTGTYGYTF.

The chain joins TRBV6-1 to TRBJ1-1; 9 positions match TRBD1. Germline CDR1 reads MNHNS; CDR2 reads SASEGT. Unmatched junction bases numbered 9, after V lost 5 bases and J lost 8 bases. The CDR3 covers 14 residues. The DNA of the CDR3 is TGTGCCAGCAGTAGGGACAGGGTGCTGGTGGAAGCTTTCTTT. Translated, it gives CASSRDRVLVEAFF.

In this sample, this clone turned up a few times. The chain combines TRBV7-9 with TRBJ2-7, with D possibly being TRBD2 (5 bases). This CDR3 spans 18 amino acids. V gave up 0 bases and J gave up 2 bases, with 20 bases separating them. Germline-derived CDR1 and CDR2 are SEHNR and FQNEAQ (reference sequence). DNA of the CDR3: TGTGCCAGCAGCTTAGCTTCTGCTGGCCCGGAGGAGCCCTACGAGCAGTACTTC. Its translation: CASSLASAGPEEPYEQYF.

The CDR3 loop is CASGSRQVSGELFF. The CDR3 DNA is TGCGCCAGCGGTTCACGACAGGTTTCCGGGGAGCTGTTTTTT. This chain uses TRBV10-1 with TRBJ2-2; D is possibly TRBD1 (6 bases). This CDR3 contains 14 residues. V was pared by 8 bases and J by 6 bases, with 16 bases between. Germline V gene data show CDR1 as WNHNN and CDR2 as SYGVQD (reference sequence).

The chain links TRBV28 to TRBJ1-2; possibly TRBD1 for D (6 bases). V was pared by 6 bases and J by 5 bases, with 22 bases between. The CDR3 has 16 residues. Germline loops: CDR1 MDHEN, CDR2 SYDVKM. The CDR3 spells CASSPPVPGTLYGYTF. The CDR3 nucleotides are TGTGCCAGCAGCCCTCCGGTTCCCGGGACACTATATGGCTACACCTTC.

This chain connects TRBV4-2 to TRBJ2-1, with 10 bases aligning to TRBD2. The CDR3 is made up of 20 amino acids. Germline lookup yields CDR1 LGHNA and CDR2 YNFKEQ. After removal of 0 bases from V and 3 bases from J, the junction contained 14 bases not matched to a gene. The CDR3 spells CASSQEDVLAGAVVYNEQFF. The CDR3 bases are TGTGCCAGCAGCCAAGAGGATGTGCTAGCGGGGGCCGTAGTCTACAATGAGCAGTTCTTC.

V gene TRBV7-2 combines with J gene TRBJ1-2; D is uncertain. CDR1 is SGHTA and CDR2 is FQGNSA in the germline V gene. The CDR3 length is 12 residues. Trimming removed 5 bases at V and 5 bases at J, with 9 bases between. The CDR3 loop is CASSQDMYGYTF. For the CDR3, the DNA is TGTGCCAGCAGCCAGGATATGTATGGCTACACCTTC.

The chain links TRBV2 to TRBJ2-5; D might be TRBD2 (6 bases). This CDR3 contains 12 residues. V was shortened by 10 bases and J by 2 bases, with 11 bases between the two germline ends. The V gene's germline CDR1 is SNHLY and CDR2 FYNNEI. DNA of the CDR3: TGTGCCATACACGCGGGGCAAGAGACCCAGTACTTC. It translates to CAIHAGQETQYF.

This chain joins TRBV5-1 and TRBJ2-7, with TRBD2 identical over 8 bases. Germline CDR1 is SGHRS and CDR2 is YFSETQ. This CDR3 is built from 16 residues. J was trimmed by 0 bases and V by 0 bases; bases with no gene match: 5. For the CDR3, the DNA is TGCGCCAGCAGCTTGGTAGCGGGGACAACCTCCTACGAGCAGTACTTC. Its protein is CASSLVAGTTSYEQYF.

On this clone: Other DNA sequences in the sample encode the same CDR3. The genes are TRBV2 and TRBJ1-1, with D unclear. V shed 4 bases and J shed 7 bases, with 7 bases lying between them. CDR3 length: 11 residues. Germline V gives CDR1 SNHLY, CDR2 FYNNEI. The CDR3 DNA follows: TGTGCCAGCAGTGGACAACTTGAAGCTTTCTTT. It codes for CASSGQLEAFF.

The rearrangement uses TRBV29-1 and TRBJ1-1, with D perhaps matching TRBD1 (5 bases). The length of the CDR3 is 13 residues. V lost 7 bases and J lost 0, with 12 bases in between. The germline V gene has CDR1 SQVTM and CDR2 ANQGSEA. The CDR3 DNA follows: TGCAGCGCCGTGCGGGGGATGAACACTGAAGCTTTCTTT. As protein: CSAVRGMNTEAFF.